This T cell receptor (beta chain) was found in a study of blood T cell repertoires in COVID-19. Libraries were prepared by immunoSEQ multiplex PCR; TCRdb keeps only in-frame clonotypes and omits some of them. The sample carries 150,000 to 200,000 clones, just over 90% recorded once. Sequencing was performed on peripheral blood. The sequence came from a woman aged 55 to 70 with COVID-19, enrolled during active disease.

The CDR3 DNA is TGTGCCAGCTCAAAGCTACCTCGGGTCAATGAGCAGTTCTTC. Protein sequence: CASSKLPRVNEQFF. This chain uses TRBV6-5 with TRBJ2-1; D is ambiguous. The CDR3 runs 14 residues. Germline V CDR1 and CDR2: MNHEY, SVGAGI. Trimming took off 8 bases at V and 6 bases at J, with 17 bases between the two ends.